This T cell receptor beta chain was profiled in a study of cytomegalovirus exposure and HLA in healthy donors (dated by TCRdb to between 2016 and 2019). Study-wide context: An earlier analysis of roughly 500 of the donors reported about 250 Gb of sequence data and 100 million to 140 million unique TCR beta sequences from about 180 million T cells. An early release that covered roughly 600 HLA-typed donors contained around 300 gigabases of sequencing data and approximately 85 million unique TCR sequences. The genetic ancestry cluster associated with self-reported Caucasian donors included 80% to 90% of the 398 genotyped donors. The aim of the study was to test whether cataloging public T cell receptors could identify signatures of past pathogen exposure. The study profiled the T cell repertoires of 666 subjects by immunosequencing and related them to cytomegalovirus serostatus. Besides the first cohort of hundreds of subjects, a separate validation cohort made up of roughly 120 different subjects was used. The study combined high-throughput TCR immunosequencing, statistical association of individual TCRs with disease status, and machine learning to predict cytomegalovirus infection status. A later analysis re-examined previously published TCR beta repertoires from about 700 donors and added high-resolution HLA genotyping to investigate patterns of TCR occurrence. Rather than drawing on any new phenotypic data, the later analysis identified candidate immune exposures from TCR beta sequences and the way those sequences occurred across donors. To decide whether each TCR beta V gene segment behaved as functional or pseudogenic, an earlier analysis of approximately 590 of the donors relied on high-throughput TCR beta sequencing. Donor age, sex, ethnicity and CMV serostatus were collected together with the repertoire data. A later genetic analysis used genome-wide SNP genotypes for about 60% of the roughly 700 donors, treating that subset as a discovery cohort. All discovery cohort repertoires had been generated using a single sequencing platform. HLA typing included class I and class II loci at four-digit resolution. The number of donors typed differed by locus, with about 629-640 for A, B, C, DRB1 and DQB1, roughly 520 for DQA1, approximately 570 for DPA1, and some 470 for DPB1. Because of strong linkage in the cohort, five DR-DQ haplotypes were treated as single units for association and clustering. Among around 400 genotyped donors of the cohort, an average of roughly 230,000 unique TCR beta nucleotide sequences was sequenced per donor, of which 15% to 20% were non-productive. On the study overall, not on this receptor specifically: For the cohort, immune exposure information was limited to CMV serostatus. In the study, about 150 TCR beta chains were listed as associated with cytomegalovirus. Compared with the roughly 720-donor mean, donors in an Asian-associated ancestry cluster had fewer N-insertions in productive TCRs, according to a later genetic analysis. When HLA alleles, especially DR and DQ, strongly co-occurred, TCR associations were difficult to assign to individual alleles. Because counts were too low, around 17 rarely observed V segments, including chromosome 9 orphons, were left out of the earlier analysis of a few hundred of the donors. A further reported finding was that TCR beta sequences accurately predicted the HLA-A and HLA-B alleles for most subjects in the first cohort. In a later analysis, several top co-occurrence clusters were reported to appear linked to parvovirus B19, influenza, CMV and Epstein-Barr virus. Because HLA typing was unavailable for some donors at each locus, only the typed subset was used in association tests. Broadly in line with IMGT annotations, most TCR beta V segments showed up in productive rearrangements about 87% or about 30% of the time in an earlier analysis of 450 to 600 of the donors. The sequencing pipeline was judged likely to have produced a cluster of highly shared sequence variants as a technical artifact. A later analysis found that HLA-associated TCR beta chains were more clonally expanded and had lower generation probabilities than equally common non-associated chains. Most TCR sequences were seen in very few donors, while some public TCRs were found in many individuals. The classifier was reported to diagnose cytomegalovirus status with high specificity and sensitivity in both the original cohort and the validation cohort. A later genetic analysis associated a missense DCLRE1C variant with V-gene and J-gene trimming of TCR beta chains, and an independent cohort replicated the association. The authors suggested that the approach could potentially be generalized to other disease states and immunological phenotypes. Only TCR beta chains were sequenced in this cohort, and the absence of alpha or paired-chain data limited detectable features. According to a later analysis, most CMV-associated TCR beta chains appeared to be HLA-restricted, and the HLA associations seemed to be driven largely by CMV exposure. Because the 87-base-pair reads could not distinguish some IMGT-functional V segments, including TRBV6-2 and TRBV6-3, those segments were excluded. Linkage disequilibrium might explain the correlated functional status among segregating V segments, but an unknown experimental factor could not be excluded. In vitro tests confirmed that three of the cytomegalovirus-associated TCR beta chains recognize cytomegalovirus antigens. A later analysis found that TCR association rates varied across HLA loci, with DRB1 alleles showing the most associated TCRs and HLA-C alleles the fewest. The presence/absence analyses assumed that sequencing depth was roughly uniform across donors, and that assumption may not be true. At a false discovery rate of 0.05, a later analysis linked roughly 17,000 TCR beta sequences to specific HLA alleles.

The cohort consisted of hundreds of healthy bone marrow donors. At the time of sampling, every cohort member was nominally healthy, though immune exposures that went unrecorded were likely present. The donor was CMV seropositive and was included in the group of approximately 310 seropositive cohort members. A peripheral blood sample was provided by each donor, and peripheral blood mononuclear cells were used for TCR beta sequencing. Genomic DNA extraction from the blood cell samples was performed with the Qiagen DNeasy Blood Extraction Kit. Library preparation employed the immunoSEQ multiplex PCR assay. A mixture of 60 forward primers for TCR Vbeta segments and 13 reverse primers for TCR Jbeta segments was used in the multiplex PCR. The CDR3 region of rearranged TCR beta genes was amplified from genomic DNA with a multiplex PCR assay. The amplified TCR beta libraries were sequenced on the Illumina HiSeq System as 87-base-pair reads. In the original analysis: A later analysis tallied around 80 million unique TCR beta chains across the 666 repertoires, and approximately 9.9 million of those chains were shared by two or more donors. A nearest-neighbor algorithm error-corrected the raw reads and collapsed the reads into unique sequences, merging closely related sequences to remove PCR and sequencing errors. V, D and J gene segments were assigned by aligning CDR3 sequences to IMGT reference sequences. For a sequence to be retained, a match of at least six nucleotides to both a V gene segment and a J gene segment was required. A rearrangement was called productive if the CDR3 had no stop codons and remained in frame with V and J, and every other rearrangement was called non-productive. Following IMGT convention, CDR3 was defined as the stretch from the second conserved V-encoded cysteine to the conserved J-encoded phenylalanine. The earlier analysis of 450 to 750 of the donors excluded any sequence lacking an unambiguous match to a single V gene segment. In an earlier analysis of some 590 of the donors, a V segment was called functional when productive rearrangements were above 56.7%, and segregating when the standard deviation between donors exceeded 5%. To diagnose cytomegalovirus status from the catalog of TCR beta chain sequences, a statistical classification framework was built. A later analysis assigned V and J genes by comparing TCR nucleotide sequences with IMGT/GENE-DB human TR gene sequences. A later analysis assigned CDR3 sequences and most-parsimonious VDJ recombination scenarios with the TCRdist pipeline. In a later analysis, each TCR beta chain was defined by its CDR3 amino acid sequence together with its V-gene family, and reads without a unique V-gene family were excluded. To address suspected cross-contamination and a sequencing artifact, a later analysis removed approximately 600 highly shared, low-generation-probability nucleotide sequences. In a later analysis, a clonal expansion index was calculated for each public chain from normalized within-repertoire ranks of inferred template counts. A later analysis computed generation probabilities with a VDJ recombination model fitted to out-of-frame rearrangements, and checked the results against IGoR. A later analysis scored TCR-TCR, TCR-HLA and TCR-CMV co-occurrence with hypergeometric tests, applying a repertoire-size bias correction to TCR pairs. In a later analysis, false discovery rates were estimated by permuting HLA or CMV assignments 20 times. In a later analysis, co-occurring TCRs were grouped using DBSCAN, and TCRdist sequence similarity was added for clustering within HLA-allele-positive subsets. Repertoires with fewer than 30,000 or more than 120,000 public chains were left out of co-occurrence clustering, as were four to six repertoires with anomalous nucleotide sharing. The source is immuneACCESS, and TCRdb retained only in-frame sequences with V and J called. Part of the clones is not carried over; for the studies checked, unresolved V genes explain less than half of this, and the remainder is unexplained. The V and J calls and clone size come from that table; D and trimming were worked out from the DNA. The sample has 150,000 to 200,000 clones on record, 75% to 90% of them singletons. Of the sample, around 1.4% falls within the top ten clones.

Germline trimming: 5 bases from V, 4 bases from J; junction bases outside gene matches: 8. Including the terminal cysteine and phenylalanine, the CDR3 comprises 15 residues. The DNA shown is the 45-base CDR3, in frame from base 1. The germline V gene yields MNHEY for CDR1 and SVGAGI for CDR2. A note on this clone: Its target antigen remains unknown. No much larger clonotype is one base removed from it; base qualities were not supplied.

The receptor comes from a girl between 10 and 17 years old in good health and CMV-seropositive. The sample was PBMCs. Recombination joined TRBV6-5 with TRBJ2-7, and TRBD1 matches 10 of the central bases. Here is the DNA: TGTGCCAGCAGTCCCGACAGGGGGCGGTTTTACGAGCAGTACTTC. This gives the protein CASSPDRGRFYEQYF.